This TCR beta chain was retrieved from a study of blood T cell repertoires in COVID-19 (dated by TCRdb to about 2020). Some background on the complete study: Collaborator samples came from the United States, Italy and Spain and covered acute and convalescent phases of COVID-19. The prospective study material was composed of cDNA or gDNA derived from T cells, B-cell-depleted T cells, or PBMCs. Subjects who had been exposed to COVID-19, were actively infected with it, or had recovered from it provided the deeply sampled blood TCRbeta repertoires that made up the dataset. The repertoires were released in a freely available public database meant as a resource for research on the immune response to SARS-CoV-2. The samples were drawn from two sources: the first 160 participants of the ongoing ImmuneRACE study, and 1,000 to 1,500 subjects contributed by 6 global collaborators. The sample metadata nearly always contained a de-identified subject ID, COVID-19 status, age in years and sex. HLA class I and class II types, where available, came from metadata supplied by the sample provider rather than from assay-based typing. Findings and caveats that apply to the study as a whole: The quantity of clinical and demographic metadata differed by source and by participant and was supplied without curation.

TCRbeta CDR3 regions were amplified from genomic DNA using the immunoSEQ Assay, a bias-controlled multiplex PCR. The published analysis was carried out like this. The number of nucleated cells in each sample was estimated by amplification of reference gene primers within the assay. To quantify the absolute abundance of each unique TCRbeta CDR3 rearrangement, sequence reads were collapsed and filtered. For each sample, productive Simpson clonality was calculated by taking the square root of Simpson's diversity index across productive rearrangements. Entries here come from immuneACCESS through TCRdb and include only in-frame sequences with V and J called. Some clones fail to appear in such tables; in the studies checked, an unresolved V gene covers under half of the shortfall, and the cause of the remainder is unknown. That table furnishes V, J and clone size, whereas the DNA furnished D and trimming. Within this sample are 30,000 to 45,000 clones, with just under 80% of them counted one time only. 33% of the sample belongs to the ten largest clones.

This clone was counted at least ten times. What antigen it recognizes has not been identified. Base quality data are lacking; no much larger clone is found one base away. According to the germline V gene, CDR1 reads SGHAT and CDR2 reads FQNNGV. V loses 5 bases at its end and J loses 0 bases; junction bases beyond the gene matches: 9. The CDR3 starts with the cysteine, ends with the phenylalanine, and has 16 residues. This entry keeps only the CDR3 DNA: 48 bases, framed from base 1. The collaborating institutions used their own protocols to collect whole blood in K2EDTA tubes. For TCRbeta analysis, collaborators shipped samples in one of three forms: frozen whole blood, isolated PBMCs, or DNA extracted from either of those sample types.

The sample comprised peripheral blood. This receptor was taken from a man aged 55 to 69 with acute or convalescent COVID-19. The receptor chain draws on TRBV11-2 and TRBJ1-1, with 7 junctional bases fitting TRBD1. The DNA sequence reads TGTGCCAGCAGCCCTGGGGACAGACTCATGAACACTGAAGCTTTCTTT. This encodes CASSPGDRLMNTEAFF. Beyond the CDR3, the reference TRBV11-2 and TRBJ1-1 genes provide the residues; the full variable domain reads: EAGVAQSPRYKIIEKRQSVAFWCNPISGHATLYWYQQILGQGPKLLIQFQNNGVVDDSQLPKDRFSAERLKGVDSTLKIQPAKLEDSAVYLCASSPGDRLMNTEAFFGQGTRLTVV.